This TCR beta chain was sequenced in a study of blood T cells in healthy people across ages. The second PCR ran roughly 6 to 12 cycles with a sample-barcoded 5' primer and J-beta primers. Individual samples furnished no less than 3 million CDR3-containing paired-end reads apiece. TCRdb recomputed calls from the 5' RACE reads with MiXCR, one row per CDR3 protein. The table shows 980,000 or so distinct CDR3 sequences, with about 48% occurring only once. The authors extracted at least 6 micrograms of total RNA per sample. The CDR3 loop spans 10 amino acids. Per the germline V gene, CDR1 is SQVTM and CDR2 is ANQGSEA. V lost 6 bases and J lost 6, with 9 bases in between.

This sequence joins TRBV29-1 and TRBJ2-7; D gene unclear. Specimen: blood. The clonotype comes from a man aged 30 to 39 in good health. This CDR3 is CSVGDTEQYF. CDR3 nucleotides: TGCAGCGTCGGCGACACCGAGCAGTACTTC.